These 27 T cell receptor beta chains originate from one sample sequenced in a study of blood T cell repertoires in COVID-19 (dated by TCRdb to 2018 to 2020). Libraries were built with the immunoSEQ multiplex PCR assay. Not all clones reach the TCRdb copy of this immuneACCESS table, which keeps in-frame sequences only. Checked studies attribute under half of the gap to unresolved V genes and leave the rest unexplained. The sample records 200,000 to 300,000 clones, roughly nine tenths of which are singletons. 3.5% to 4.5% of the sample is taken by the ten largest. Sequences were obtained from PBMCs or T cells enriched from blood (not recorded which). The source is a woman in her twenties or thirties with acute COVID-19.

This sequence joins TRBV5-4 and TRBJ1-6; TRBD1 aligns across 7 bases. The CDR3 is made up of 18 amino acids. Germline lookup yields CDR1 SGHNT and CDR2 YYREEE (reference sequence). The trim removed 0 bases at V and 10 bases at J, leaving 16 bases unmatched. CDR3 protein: CASSLVPLRGTRHSPLHF. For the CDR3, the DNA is TGTGCCAGCAGCTTGGTACCACTCAGGGGGACCCGTCACTCACCCCTCCACTTT.

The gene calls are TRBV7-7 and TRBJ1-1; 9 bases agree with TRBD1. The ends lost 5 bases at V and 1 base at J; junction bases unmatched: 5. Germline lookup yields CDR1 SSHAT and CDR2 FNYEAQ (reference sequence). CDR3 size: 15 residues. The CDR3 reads CASSPLTGGNTEAFF. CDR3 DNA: TGTGCCAGCAGCCCCCTGACAGGGGGGAACACTGAAGCTTTCTTT.

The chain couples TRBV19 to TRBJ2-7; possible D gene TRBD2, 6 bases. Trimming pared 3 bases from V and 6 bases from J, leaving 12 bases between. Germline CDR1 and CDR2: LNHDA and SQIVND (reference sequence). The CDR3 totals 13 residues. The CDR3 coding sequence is TGTGCCAGTAGTATGTCGGGGGTAGGCGAGCAGTACTTC. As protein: CASSMSGVGEQYF.

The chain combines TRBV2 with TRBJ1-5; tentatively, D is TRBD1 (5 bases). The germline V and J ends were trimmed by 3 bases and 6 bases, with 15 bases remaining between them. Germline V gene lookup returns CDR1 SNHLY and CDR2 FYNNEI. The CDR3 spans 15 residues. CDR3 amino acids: CASSDGQGGSQPQHF. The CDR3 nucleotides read TGTGCCAGCAGTGATGGCCAGGGAGGGAGTCAGCCCCAGCATTTT.

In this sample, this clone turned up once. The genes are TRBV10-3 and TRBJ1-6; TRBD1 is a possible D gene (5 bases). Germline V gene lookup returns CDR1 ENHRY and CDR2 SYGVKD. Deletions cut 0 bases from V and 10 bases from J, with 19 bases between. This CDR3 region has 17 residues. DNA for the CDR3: TGTGCCATCAGTGAGTCAATTCATAGGGGTAATGGATCACCCCTCCACTTT. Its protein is CAISESIHRGNGSPLHF.

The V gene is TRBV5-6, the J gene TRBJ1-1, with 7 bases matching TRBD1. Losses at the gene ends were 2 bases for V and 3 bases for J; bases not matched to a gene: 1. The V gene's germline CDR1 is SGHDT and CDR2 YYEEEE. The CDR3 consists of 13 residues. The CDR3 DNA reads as TGTGCCAGCAGCTTTGACAGGGACACTGAAGCTTTCTTT. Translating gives CASSFDRDTEAFF.

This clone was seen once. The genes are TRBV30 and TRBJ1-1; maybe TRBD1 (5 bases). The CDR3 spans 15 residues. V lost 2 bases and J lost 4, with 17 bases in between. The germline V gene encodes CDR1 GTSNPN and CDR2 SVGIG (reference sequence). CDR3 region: CAWSHRTGLGTEAFF. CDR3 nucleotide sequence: TGTGCCTGGAGTCACAGGACGGGTTTGGGCACTGAAGCTTTCTTT.

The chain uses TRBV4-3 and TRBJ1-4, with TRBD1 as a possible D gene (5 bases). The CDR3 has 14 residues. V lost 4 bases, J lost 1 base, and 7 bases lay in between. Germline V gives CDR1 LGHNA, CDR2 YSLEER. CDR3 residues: CASSPTGTNEKLFF. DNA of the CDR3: TGCGCCAGCAGCCCCACAGGAACTAATGAAAAACTGTTTTTT.

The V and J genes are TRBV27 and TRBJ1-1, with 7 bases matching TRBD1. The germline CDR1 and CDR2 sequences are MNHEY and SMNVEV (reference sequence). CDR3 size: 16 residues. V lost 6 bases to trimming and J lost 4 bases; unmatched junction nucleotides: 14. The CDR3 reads CASSFSRATGFTEAFF. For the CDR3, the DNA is TGTGCCAGCAGCTTCAGCCGTGCGACAGGGTTCACTGAAGCTTTCTTT.

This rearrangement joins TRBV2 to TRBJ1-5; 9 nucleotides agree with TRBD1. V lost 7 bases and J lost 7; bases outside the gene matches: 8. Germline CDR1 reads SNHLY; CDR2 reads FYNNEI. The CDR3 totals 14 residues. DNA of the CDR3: TGTGCCAGCAATAACGAACAGGGGGCGCAGCCCCAGCATTTT. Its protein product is CASNNEQGAQPQHF.

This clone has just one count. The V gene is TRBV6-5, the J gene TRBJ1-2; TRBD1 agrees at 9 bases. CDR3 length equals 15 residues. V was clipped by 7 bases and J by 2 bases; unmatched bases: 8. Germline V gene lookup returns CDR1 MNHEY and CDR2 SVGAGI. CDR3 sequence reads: CASTGTGIGNYGYTF. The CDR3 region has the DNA TGTGCCAGCACCGGGACAGGGATCGGAAACTATGGCTACACCTTC.

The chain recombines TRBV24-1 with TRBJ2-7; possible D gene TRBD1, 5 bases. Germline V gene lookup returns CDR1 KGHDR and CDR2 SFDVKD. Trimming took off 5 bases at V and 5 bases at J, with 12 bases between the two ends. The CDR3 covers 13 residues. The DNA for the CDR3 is TGTGCCACCAGTGGCCTGTCAGGGAACGAGCAGTACTTC. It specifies CATSGLSGNEQYF.

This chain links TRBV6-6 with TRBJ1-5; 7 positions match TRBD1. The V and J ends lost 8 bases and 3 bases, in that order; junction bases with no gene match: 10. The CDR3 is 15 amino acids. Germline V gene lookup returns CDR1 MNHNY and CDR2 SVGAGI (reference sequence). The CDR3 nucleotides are TGTGCCAGCGAACCCCCAGGGGGTCCCAATCAGCCCCAGCATTTT. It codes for CASEPPGGPNQPQHF.

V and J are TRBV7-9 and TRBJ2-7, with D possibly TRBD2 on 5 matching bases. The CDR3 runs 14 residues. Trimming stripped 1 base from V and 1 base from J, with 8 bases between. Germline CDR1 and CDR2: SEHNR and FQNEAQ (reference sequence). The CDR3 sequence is CASSLVGISYEQYF. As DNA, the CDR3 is TGTGCCAGCAGCTTAGTCGGGATATCCTACGAGCAGTACTTC.

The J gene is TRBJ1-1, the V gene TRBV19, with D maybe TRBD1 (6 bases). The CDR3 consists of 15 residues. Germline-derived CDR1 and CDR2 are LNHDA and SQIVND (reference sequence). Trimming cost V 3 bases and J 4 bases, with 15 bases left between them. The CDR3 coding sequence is TGTGCCAGTAGTATCATCGCAGGGGCGGGCACTGAAGCTTTCTTT. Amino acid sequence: CASSIIAGAGTEAFF.

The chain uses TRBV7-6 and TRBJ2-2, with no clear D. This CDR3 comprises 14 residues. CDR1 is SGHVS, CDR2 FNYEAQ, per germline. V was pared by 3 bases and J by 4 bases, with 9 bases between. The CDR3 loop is CASSLKQLTGELFF. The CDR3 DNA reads TGTGCCAGCAGCTTGAAACAGCTCACCGGGGAGCTGTTTTTT. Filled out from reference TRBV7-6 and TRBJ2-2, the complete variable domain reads GAGVSQSPRYKVTKRGQDVALRCDPISGHVSLYWYRQALGQGPEFLTYFNYEAQQDKSGLPNDRFSAERPEGSISTLTIQRTEQRDSAMYRCASSLKQLTGELFFGEGSRLTVL.

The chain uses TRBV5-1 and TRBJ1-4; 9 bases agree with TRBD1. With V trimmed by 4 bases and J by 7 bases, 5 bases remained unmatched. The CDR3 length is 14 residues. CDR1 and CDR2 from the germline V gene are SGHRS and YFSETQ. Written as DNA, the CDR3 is TGCGCCAGCAGCGAGGGGACAGGGAGTGAAAAACTGTTTTTT. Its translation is CASSEGTGSEKLFF.

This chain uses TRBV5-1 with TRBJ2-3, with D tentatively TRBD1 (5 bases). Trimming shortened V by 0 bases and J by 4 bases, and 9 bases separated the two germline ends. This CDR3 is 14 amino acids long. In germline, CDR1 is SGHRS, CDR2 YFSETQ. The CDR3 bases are TGCGCCAGCAGCTTGGTAGGGGATTCAGATACGCAGTATTTT. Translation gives CASSLVGDSDTQYF.

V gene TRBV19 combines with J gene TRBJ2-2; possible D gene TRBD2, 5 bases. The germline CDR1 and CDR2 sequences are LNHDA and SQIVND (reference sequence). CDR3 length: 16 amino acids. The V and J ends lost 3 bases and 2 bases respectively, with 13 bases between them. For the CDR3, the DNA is TGTGCCAGTAGTATGCGAGGGTCCCCTAACACCGGGGAGCTGTTTTTT. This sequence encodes CASSMRGSPNTGELFF.

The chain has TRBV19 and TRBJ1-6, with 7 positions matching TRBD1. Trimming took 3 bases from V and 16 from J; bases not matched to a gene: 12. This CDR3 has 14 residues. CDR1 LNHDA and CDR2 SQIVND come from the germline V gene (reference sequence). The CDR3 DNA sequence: TGTGCCAGTAGTATTCAGGGACAGTCAAGCGCTCTCCACTTT. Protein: CASSIQGQSSALHF. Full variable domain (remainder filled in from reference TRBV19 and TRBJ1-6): DGGITQSPKYLFRKEGQNVTLSCEQNLNHDAMYWYRQDPGQGLRLIYYSQIVNDFQKGDIAEGYSVSREKKESFPLTVTSAQKNPTAFYLCASSIQGQSSALHFGNGTRLTVT.

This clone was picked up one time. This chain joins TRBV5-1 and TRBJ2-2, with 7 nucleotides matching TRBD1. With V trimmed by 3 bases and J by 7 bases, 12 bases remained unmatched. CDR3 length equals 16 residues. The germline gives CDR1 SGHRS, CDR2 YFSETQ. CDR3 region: CASSSNRGSYGGELFF. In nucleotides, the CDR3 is TGCGCCAGCAGCTCGAACAGGGGATCGTATGGCGGGGAGCTGTTTTTT.

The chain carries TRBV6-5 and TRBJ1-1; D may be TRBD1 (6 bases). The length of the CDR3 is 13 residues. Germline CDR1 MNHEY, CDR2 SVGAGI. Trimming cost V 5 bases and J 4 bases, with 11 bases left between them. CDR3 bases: TGTGCCAGCAGTCCCACAGGGATCACTGAAGCTTTCTTT. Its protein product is CASSPTGITEAFF.

CDR3: CASSLGQGFEQYF. Here the CDR3 DNA reads TGTGCCAGCAGTTTAGGACAGGGGTTCGAGCAGTACTTC. The chain uses TRBV12-3 or TRBV12-4 and TRBJ2-7, with 8 positions matching TRBD1. The CDR3 totals 13 residues. The V and J ends lost 1 base and 6 bases, in that order; junction bases with no gene match: 2.

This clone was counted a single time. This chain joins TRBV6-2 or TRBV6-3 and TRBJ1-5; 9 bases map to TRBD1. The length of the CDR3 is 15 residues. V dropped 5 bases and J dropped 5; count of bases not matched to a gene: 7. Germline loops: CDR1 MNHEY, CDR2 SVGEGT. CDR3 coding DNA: TGTGCCAGCAGTCGGGACAGGGAAATAGATCAGCCCCAGCATTTT. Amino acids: CASSRDREIDQPQHF.

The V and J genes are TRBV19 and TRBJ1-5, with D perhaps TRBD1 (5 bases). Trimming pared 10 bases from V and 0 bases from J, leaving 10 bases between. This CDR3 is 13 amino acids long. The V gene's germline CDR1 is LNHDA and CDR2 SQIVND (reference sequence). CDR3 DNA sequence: TGTGCCACAGGGAGGCATAGCAATCAGCCCCAGCATTTT. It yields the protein CATGRHSNQPQHF.

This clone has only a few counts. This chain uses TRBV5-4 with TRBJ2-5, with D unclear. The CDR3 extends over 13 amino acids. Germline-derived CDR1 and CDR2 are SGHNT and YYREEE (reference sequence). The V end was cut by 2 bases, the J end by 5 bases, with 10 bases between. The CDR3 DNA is TGTGCCAGCAGCTTTACAGAATCCGAGACCCAGTACTTC. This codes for CASSFTESETQYF.

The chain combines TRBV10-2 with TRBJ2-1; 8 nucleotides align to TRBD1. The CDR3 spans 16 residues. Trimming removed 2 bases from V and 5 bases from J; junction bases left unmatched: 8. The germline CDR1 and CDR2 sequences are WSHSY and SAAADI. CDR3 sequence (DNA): TGCGCCAGCAGTGAGCGACAGGGGCGGCCACACAATGAGCAGTTCTTC. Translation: CASSERQGRPHNEQFF.